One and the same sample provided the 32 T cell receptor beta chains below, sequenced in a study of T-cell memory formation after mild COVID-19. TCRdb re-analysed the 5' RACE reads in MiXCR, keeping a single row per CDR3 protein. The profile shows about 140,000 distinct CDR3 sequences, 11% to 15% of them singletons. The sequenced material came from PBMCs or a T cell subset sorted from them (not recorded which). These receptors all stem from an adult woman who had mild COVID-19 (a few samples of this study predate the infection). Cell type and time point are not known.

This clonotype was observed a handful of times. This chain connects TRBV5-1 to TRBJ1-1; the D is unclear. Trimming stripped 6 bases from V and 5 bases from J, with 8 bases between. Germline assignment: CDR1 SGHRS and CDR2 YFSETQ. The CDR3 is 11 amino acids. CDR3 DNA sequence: TGCGCCAGCAAGGCGGGGACTGAAGCTTTCTTT. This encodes CASKAGTEAFF.

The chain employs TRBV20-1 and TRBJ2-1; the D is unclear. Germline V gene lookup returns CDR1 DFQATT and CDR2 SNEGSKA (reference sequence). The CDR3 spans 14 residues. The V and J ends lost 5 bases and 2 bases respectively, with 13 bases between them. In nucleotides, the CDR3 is TGCAGTGCTGTAGACATCAGTCCCTACAATGAGCAGTTCTTC. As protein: CSAVDISPYNEQFF.

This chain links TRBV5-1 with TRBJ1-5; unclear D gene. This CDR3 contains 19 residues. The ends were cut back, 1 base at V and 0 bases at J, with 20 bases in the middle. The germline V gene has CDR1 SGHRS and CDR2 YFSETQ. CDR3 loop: CASSLTPGAPRYSNQPQHF. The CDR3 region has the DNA TGCGCCAGCAGCTTGACTCCTGGCGCCCCCAGGTATAGCAATCAGCCCCAGCATTTT.

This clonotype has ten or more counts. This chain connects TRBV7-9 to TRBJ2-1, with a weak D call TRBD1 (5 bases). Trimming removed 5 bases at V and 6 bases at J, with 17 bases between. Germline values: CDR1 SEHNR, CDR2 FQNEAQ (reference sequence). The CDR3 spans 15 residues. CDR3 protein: CASSPHVQGLNEQFF. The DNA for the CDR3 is TGTGCCAGCAGCCCGCACGTCCAGGGTCTCAATGAGCAGTTCTTC.

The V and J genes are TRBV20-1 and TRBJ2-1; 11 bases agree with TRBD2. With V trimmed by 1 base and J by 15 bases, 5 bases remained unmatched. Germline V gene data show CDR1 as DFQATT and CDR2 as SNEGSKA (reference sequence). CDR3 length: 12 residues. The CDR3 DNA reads TGCAGTGCTAGAGCGAAAGGACTAGCGGGGTTCTTC. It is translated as CSARAKGLAGFF.

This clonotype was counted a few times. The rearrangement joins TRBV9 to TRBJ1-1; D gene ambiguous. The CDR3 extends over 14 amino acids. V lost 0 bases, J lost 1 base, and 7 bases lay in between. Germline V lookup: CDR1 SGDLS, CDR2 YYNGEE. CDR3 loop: CASSVVDGNTEAFF. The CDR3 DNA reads TGTGCCAGCAGCGTAGTCGACGGGAACACTGAAGCTTTCTTT.

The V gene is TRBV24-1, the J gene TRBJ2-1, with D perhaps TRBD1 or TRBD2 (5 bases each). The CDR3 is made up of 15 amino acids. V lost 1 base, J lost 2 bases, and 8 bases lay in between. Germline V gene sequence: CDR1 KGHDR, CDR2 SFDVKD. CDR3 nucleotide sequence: TGTGCCACCAGTGATTTTGGGGGAACCTACAATGAGCAGTTCTTC. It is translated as CATSDFGGTYNEQFF.

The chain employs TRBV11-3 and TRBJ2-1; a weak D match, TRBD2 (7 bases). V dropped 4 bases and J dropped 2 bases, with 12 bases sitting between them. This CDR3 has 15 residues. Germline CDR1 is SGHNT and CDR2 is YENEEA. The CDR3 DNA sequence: TGTGCCAGCAGCTCCCGGGGGGCCCCCTACAATGAGCAGTTCTTC. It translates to CASSSRGAPYNEQFF.

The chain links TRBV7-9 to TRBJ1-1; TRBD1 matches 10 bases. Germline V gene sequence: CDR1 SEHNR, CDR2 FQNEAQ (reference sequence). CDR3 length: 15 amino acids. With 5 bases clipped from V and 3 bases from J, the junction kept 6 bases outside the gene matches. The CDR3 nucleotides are TGTGCCAGCAGCCACACGGGACAGGGGTACACTGAAGCTTTCTTT. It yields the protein CASSHTGQGYTEAFF.

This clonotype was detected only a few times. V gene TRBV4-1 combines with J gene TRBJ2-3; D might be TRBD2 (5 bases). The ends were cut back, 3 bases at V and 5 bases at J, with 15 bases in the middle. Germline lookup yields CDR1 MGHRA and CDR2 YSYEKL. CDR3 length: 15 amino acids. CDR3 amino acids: CASSHDRTGRDTQYF. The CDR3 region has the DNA TGCGCCAGCAGCCACGATCGGACTGGCCGAGATACGCAGTATTTT.

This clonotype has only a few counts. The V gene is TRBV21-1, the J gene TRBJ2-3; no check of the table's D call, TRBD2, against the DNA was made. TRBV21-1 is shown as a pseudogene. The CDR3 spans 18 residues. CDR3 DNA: TGTGCCAGCAGCAAAGTTGGACTAGCGGGGGGGCCGGAAGATACGCAGTATTTT. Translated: CASSKVGLAGGPEDTQYF.

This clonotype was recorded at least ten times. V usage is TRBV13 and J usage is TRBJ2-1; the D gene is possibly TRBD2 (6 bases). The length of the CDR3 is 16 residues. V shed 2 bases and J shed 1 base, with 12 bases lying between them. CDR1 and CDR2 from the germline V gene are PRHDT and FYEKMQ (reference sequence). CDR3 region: CASSLNGGTSYNEQFF. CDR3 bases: TGTGCCAGCAGCTTAAATGGCGGGACTTCCTACAATGAGCAGTTCTTC.

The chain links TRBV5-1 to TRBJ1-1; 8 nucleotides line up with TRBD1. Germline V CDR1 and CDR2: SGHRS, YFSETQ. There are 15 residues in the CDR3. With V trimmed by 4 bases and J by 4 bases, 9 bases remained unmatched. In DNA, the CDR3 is TGCGCCAGCAGCCATGGACAGGGAGGGTCCACTGAAGCTTTCTTT. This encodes CASSHGQGGSTEAFF.

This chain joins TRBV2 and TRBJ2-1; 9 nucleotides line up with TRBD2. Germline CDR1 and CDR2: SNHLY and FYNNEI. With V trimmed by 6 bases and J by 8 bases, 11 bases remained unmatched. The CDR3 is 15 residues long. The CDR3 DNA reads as TGTGCCAGCAGATCCTGGGATAGCGGGAGCGATGAGCAGTTCTTC. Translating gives CASRSWDSGSDEQFF.

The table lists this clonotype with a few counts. CDR3 nucleotides: TGTGCCAGCAGCGTAGGGCTAGTGGGTACTATCCAAGAGACCCAGTACTTC. Translation: CASSVGLVGTIQETQYF. V gene TRBV9 combines with J gene TRBJ2-5; D gene unclear. Germline V lookup: CDR1 SGDLS, CDR2 YYNGEE. The V and J ends lost 0 bases and 1 base respectively, with 16 bases between them. The CDR3 runs to 17 residues.

As DNA, the CDR3 is TGTGCCTGGAGTGATCTAGCGGGAGGTCCCTCCTACAATGAGCAGTTCTTC. It specifies CAWSDLAGGPSYNEQFF. The rearrangement links TRBV30 to TRBJ2-1; TRBD2 agrees at 11 bases. Per the germline V gene, CDR1 is GTSNPN and CDR2 is SVGIG (reference sequence). The V segment lost 1 base and the J segment 0 bases; nucleotides outside the gene matches: 5. The CDR3 covers 17 residues.

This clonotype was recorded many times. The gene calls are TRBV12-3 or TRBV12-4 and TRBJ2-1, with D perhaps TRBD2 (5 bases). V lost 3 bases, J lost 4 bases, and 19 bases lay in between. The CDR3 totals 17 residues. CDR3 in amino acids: CASSFSGNAYYYNEQFF. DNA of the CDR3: TGTGCCAGCAGTTTTTCCGGGAACGCGTATTATTACAATGAGCAGTTCTTC.

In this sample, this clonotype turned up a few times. The CDR3 bases are TGTGCCAGCAGTTTTCGGAGTGACACAGATACGCAGTATTTT. Its translation: CASSFRSDTDTQYF. This sequence joins TRBV27 and TRBJ2-3, with D unclear. Germline V gene sequence: CDR1 MNHEY, CDR2 SMNVEV (reference sequence). This CDR3 is 14 amino acids long. Trimming took 3 bases from V and 2 from J, leaving 9 bases between them.

Here the CDR3 DNA reads TGTGCCAGCAGCGTAGAAGGGGAACAAGAGACCCAGTACTTC. Residues: CASSVEGEQETQYF. The V gene is TRBV9, the J gene TRBJ2-5, with D maybe TRBD1 (5 bases). Germline V lookup: CDR1 SGDLS, CDR2 YYNGEE. Trimming left V 0 bases short and J 2 bases short, with 8 bases between. There are 14 residues in the CDR3.

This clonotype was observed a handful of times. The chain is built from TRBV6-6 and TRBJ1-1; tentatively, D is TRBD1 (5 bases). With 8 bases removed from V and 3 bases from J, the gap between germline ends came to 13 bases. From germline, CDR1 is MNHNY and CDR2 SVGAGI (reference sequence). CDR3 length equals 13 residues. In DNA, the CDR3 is TGTGCCAGCCCACGCAGGGTTGACACTGAAGCTTTCTTT. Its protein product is CASPRRVDTEAFF.

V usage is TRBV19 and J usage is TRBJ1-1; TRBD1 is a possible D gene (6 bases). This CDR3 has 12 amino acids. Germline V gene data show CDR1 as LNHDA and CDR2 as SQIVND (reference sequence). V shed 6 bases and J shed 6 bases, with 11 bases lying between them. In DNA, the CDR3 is TGTGCCAGTAGGCAAGGGGGGCCTGAAGCTTTCTTT. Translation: CASRQGGPEAFF.

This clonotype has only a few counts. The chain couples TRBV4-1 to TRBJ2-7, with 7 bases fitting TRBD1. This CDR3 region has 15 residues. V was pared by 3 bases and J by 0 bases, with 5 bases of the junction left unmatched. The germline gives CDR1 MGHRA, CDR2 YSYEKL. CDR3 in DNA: TGCGCCAGCAGCCATAGACAGGGTCCCTCCTACGAGCAGTACTTC. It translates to CASSHRQGPSYEQYF.

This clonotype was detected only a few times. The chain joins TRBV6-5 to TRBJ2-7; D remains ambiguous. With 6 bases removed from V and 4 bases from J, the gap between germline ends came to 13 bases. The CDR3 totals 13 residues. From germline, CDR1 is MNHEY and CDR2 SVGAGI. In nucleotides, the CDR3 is TGTGCCAGCAGGCTTGGCGCCATGTACGAGCAGTACTTC. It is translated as CASRLGAMYEQYF.

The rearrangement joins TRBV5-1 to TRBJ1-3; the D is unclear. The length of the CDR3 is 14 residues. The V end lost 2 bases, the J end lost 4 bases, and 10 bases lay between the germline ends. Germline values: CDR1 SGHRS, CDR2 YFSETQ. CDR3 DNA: TGCGCCAGCAGCTTTCCGGACGGGGGAAACACCATATATTTT. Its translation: CASSFPDGGNTIYF.

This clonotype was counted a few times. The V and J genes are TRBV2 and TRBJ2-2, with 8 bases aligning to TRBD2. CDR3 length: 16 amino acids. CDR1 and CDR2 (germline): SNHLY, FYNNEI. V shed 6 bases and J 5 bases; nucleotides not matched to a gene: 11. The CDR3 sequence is CASRDPGRAGTGELFF. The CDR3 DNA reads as TGTGCCAGCAGGGATCCCGGGAGGGCGGGGACCGGGGAGCTGTTTTTT.

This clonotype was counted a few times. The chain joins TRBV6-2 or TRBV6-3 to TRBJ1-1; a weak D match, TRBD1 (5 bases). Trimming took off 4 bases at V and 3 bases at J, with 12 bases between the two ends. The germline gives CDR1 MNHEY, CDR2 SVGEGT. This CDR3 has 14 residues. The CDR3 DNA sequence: TGTGCCAGCAGTTGGCAGGGACCGTACACTGAAGCTTTCTTT. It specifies CASSWQGPYTEAFF.

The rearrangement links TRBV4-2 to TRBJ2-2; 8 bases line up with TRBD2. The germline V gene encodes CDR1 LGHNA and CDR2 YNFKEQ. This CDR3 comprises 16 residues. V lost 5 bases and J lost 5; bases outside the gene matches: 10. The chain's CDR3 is CASSETSGSDTGELFF. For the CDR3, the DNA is TGTGCCAGCAGCGAGACCAGCGGGAGCGATACCGGGGAGCTGTTTTTT.

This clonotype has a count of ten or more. The CDR3 sequence is CASSWVNEQFF. In DNA, the CDR3 is TGTGCCAGCAGTTGGGTGAATGAGCAGTTCTTC. This chain connects TRBV28 to TRBJ2-1; D not resolved. The CDR3 totals 11 residues. V was cut by 4 bases and J by 7 bases, with 5 bases left in between. Germline V CDR1 and CDR2: MDHEN, SYDVKM.

CDR3 protein: CASSLGDRANYGYTF. For the CDR3, the DNA is TGCGCCAGCAGCTTGGGGGATCGAGCTAACTATGGCTACACCTTC. This sequence joins TRBV5-1 and TRBJ1-2; D unclear. The germline V gene has CDR1 SGHRS and CDR2 YFSETQ. The V and J ends lost 0 bases and 0 bases respectively, with 9 bases between them. The CDR3 loop spans 15 amino acids.

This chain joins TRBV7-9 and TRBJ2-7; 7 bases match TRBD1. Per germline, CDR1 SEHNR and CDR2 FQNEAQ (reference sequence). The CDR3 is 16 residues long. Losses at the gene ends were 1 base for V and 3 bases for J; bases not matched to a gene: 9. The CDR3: CASSLGVDRALYEQYF. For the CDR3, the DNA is TGTGCCAGCAGCTTAGGAGTAGACAGGGCACTCTACGAGCAGTACTTC.

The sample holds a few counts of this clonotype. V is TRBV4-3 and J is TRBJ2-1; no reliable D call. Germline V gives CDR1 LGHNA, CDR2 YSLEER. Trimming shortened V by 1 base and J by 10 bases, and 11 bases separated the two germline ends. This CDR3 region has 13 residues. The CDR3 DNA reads TGCGCCAGCAGCCAAGGACATCGATGGGAGCAGTTCTTC. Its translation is CASSQGHRWEQFF.

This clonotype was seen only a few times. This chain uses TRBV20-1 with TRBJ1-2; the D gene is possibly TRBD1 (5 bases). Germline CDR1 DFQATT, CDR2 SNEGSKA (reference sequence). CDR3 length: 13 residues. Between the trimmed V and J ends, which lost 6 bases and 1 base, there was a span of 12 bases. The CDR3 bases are TGCAGTGCGGGCGACAGACTTAACTATGGCTACACCTTC. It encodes CSAGDRLNYGYTF.